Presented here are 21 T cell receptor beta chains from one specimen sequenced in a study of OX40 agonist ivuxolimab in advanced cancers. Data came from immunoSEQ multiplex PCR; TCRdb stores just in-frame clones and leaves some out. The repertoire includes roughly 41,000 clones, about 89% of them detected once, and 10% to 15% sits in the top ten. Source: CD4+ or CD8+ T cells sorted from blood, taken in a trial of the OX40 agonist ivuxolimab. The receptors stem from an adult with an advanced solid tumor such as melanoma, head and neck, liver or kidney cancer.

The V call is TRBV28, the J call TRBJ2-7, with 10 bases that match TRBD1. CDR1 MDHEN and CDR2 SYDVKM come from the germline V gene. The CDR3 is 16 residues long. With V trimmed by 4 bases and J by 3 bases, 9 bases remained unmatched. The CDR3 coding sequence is TGTGCCAGCAGTTCAATCGGGACAGGGGATAGCTACGAGCAGTACTTC. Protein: CASSSIGTGDSYEQYF.

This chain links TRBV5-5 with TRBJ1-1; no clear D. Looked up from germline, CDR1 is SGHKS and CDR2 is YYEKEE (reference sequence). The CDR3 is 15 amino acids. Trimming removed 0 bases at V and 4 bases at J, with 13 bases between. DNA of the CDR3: TGTGCCAGCAGCTTGGAGCGAGTCGTAAGCACTGAAGCTTTCTTT. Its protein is CASSLERVVSTEAFF.

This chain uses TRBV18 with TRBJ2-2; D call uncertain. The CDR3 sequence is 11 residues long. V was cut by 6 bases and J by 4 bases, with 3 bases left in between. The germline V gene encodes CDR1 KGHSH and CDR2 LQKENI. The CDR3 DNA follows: TGTGCCAGCTCTCCCACCGGGGAGCTGTTTTTT. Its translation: CASSPTGELFF.

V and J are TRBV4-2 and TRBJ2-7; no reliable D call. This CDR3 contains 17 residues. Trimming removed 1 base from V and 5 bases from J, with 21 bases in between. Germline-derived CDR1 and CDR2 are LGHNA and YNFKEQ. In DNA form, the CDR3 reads TGTGCCAGCAGCCAAGTTTTTGTTTCCCCGGAACTCCACGAGCAGTACTTC. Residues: CASSQVFVSPELHEQYF.

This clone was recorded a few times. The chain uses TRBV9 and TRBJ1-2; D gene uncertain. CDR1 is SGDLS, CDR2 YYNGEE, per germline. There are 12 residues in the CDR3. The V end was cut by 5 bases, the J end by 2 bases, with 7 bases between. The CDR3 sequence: CASSRENYGYTF. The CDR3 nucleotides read TGTGCCAGCAGTCGGGAGAACTATGGCTACACCTTC. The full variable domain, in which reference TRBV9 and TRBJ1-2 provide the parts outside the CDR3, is DSGVTQTPKHLITATGQRVTLRCSPRSGDLSVYWYQQSLDQGLQFLIQYYNGEERAKGNILERFSAQQFPDLHSELNLSSLELGDSALYFCASSRENYGYTFGSGTRLTVV.

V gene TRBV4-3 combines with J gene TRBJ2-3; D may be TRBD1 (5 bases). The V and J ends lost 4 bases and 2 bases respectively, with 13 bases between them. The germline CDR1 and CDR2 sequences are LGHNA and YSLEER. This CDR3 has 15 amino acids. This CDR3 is CASSPDDRITDTQYF. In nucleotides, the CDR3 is TGCGCCAGCAGCCCAGACGACAGAATCACAGATACGCAGTATTTT.

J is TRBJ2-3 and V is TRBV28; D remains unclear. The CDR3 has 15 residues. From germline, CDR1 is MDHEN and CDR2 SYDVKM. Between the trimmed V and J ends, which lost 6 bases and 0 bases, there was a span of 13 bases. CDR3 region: CASSLYGESTDTQYF. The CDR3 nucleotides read TGTGCCAGCAGCCTATATGGAGAGAGCACAGATACGCAGTATTTT.

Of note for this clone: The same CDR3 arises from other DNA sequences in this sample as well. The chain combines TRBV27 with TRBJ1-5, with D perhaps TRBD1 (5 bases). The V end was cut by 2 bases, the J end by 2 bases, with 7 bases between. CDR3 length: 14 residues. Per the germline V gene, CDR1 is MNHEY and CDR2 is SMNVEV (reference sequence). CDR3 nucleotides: TGTGCCAGCAGTTTAGCGACAGGCAATCAGCCCCAGCATTTT. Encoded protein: CASSLATGNQPQHF.

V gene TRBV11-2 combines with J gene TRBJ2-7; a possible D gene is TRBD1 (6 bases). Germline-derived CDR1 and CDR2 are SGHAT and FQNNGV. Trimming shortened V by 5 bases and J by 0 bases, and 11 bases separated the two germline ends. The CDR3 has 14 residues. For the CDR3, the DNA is TGTGCCAGCAGCCTTAGGGACAACTCCTACGAGCAGTACTTC. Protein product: CASSLRDNSYEQYF.

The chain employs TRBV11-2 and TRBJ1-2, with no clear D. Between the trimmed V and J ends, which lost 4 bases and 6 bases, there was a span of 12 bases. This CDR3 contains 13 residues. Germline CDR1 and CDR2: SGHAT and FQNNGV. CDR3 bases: TGTGCCAGCAGCTCTGAGCTGGCAGATGGCTACACCTTC. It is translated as CASSSELADGYTF. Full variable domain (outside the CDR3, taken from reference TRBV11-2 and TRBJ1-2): EAGVAQSPRYKIIEKRQSVAFWCNPISGHATLYWYQQILGQGPKLLIQFQNNGVVDDSQLPKDRFSAERLKGVDSTLKIQPAKLEDSAVYLCASSSELADGYTFGSGTRLTVV.

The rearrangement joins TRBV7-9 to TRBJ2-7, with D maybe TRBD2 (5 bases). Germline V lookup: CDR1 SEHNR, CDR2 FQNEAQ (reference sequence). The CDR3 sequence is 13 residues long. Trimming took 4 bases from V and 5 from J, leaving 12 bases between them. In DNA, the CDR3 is TGTGCCAGCAGCTCGTCCGGGATCCACGAGCAGTACTTC. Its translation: CASSSSGIHEQYF.

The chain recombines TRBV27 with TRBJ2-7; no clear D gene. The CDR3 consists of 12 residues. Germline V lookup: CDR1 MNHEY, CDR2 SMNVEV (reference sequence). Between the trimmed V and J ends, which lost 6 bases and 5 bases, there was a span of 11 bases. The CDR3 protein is CASSQGWDEQYF. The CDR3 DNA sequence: TGTGCCAGCAGCCAAGGATGGGACGAGCAGTACTTC.

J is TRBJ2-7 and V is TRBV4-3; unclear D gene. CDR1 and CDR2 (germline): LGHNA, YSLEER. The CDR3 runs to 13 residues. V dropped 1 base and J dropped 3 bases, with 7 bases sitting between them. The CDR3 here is CASSQASSYEQYF. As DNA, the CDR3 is TGCGCCAGCAGCCAAGCTTCCAGCTACGAGCAGTACTTC.

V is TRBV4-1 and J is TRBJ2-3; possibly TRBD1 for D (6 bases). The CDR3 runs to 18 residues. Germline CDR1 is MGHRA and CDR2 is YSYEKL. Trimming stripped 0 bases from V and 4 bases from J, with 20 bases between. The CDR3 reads CASSQDLMWTDPPDTQYF. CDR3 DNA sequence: TGCGCCAGCAGCCAAGATCTTATGTGGACAGATCCCCCAGATACGCAGTATTTT.

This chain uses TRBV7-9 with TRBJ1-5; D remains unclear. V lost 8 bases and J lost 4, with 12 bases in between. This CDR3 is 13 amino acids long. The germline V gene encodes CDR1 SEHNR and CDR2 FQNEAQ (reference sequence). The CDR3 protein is CASGEGGNQPQHF. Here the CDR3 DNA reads TGTGCCAGCGGGGAAGGCGGGAATCAGCCCCAGCATTTT.

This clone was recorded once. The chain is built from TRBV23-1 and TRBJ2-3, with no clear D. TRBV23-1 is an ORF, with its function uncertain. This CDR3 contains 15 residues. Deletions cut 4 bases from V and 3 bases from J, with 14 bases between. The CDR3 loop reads CASSPGRVGTDTQYF. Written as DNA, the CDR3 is TGCGCCAGCAGTCCCGGCCGGGTTGGTACAGATACGCAGTATTTT.

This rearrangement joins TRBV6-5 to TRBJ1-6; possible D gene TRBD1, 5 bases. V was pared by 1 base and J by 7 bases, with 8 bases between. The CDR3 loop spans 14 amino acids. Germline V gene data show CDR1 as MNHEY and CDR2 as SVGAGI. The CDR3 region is CASSYWGPNSPLHF. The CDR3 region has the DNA TGTGCCAGCAGTTACTGGGGCCCCAATTCACCCCTCCACTTT.

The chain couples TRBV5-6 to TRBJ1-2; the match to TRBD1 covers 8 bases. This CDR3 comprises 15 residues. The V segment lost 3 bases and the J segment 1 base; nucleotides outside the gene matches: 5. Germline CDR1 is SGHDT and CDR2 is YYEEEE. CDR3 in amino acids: CASSWGTGNNYGYTF. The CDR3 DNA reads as TGTGCCAGCAGCTGGGGGACAGGCAATAACTATGGCTACACCTTC.

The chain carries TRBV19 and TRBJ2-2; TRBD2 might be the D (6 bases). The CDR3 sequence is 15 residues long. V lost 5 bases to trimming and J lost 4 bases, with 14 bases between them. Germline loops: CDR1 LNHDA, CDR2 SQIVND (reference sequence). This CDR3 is CASSGLVGGTGELFF. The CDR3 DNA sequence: TGTGCCAGTAGTGGGTTGGTGGGGGGCACCGGGGAGCTGTTTTTT.

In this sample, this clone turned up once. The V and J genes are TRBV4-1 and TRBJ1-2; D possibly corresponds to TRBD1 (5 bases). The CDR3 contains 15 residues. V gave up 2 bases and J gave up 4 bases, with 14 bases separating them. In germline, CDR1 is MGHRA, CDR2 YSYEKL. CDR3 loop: CASSQTGTDLYGYTF. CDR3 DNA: TGCGCCAGCAGCCAAACCGGGACCGATCTCTATGGCTACACCTTC.

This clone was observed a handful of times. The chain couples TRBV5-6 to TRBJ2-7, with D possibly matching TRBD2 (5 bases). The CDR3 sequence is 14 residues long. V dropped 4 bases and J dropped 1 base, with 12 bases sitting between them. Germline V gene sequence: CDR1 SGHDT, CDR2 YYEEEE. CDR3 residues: CASSPPPGSYEQYF. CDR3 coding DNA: TGTGCCAGCAGCCCCCCCCCGGGGTCCTACGAGCAGTACTTC. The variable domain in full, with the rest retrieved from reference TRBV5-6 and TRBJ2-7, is DAGVTQSPTHLIKTRGQQVTLRCSPKSGHDTVSWYQQALGQGPQFIFQYYEEEERQRGNFPDRFSGHQFPNYSSELNVNALLLGDSALYLCASSPPPGSYEQYFGPGTRLTVT.